This TCR beta chain was captured by sequencing in a study of Ad26.COV2.S vaccination and SARS-CoV-2 variants. This CDR3 contains 16 residues. The trim removed 3 bases at V and 2 bases at J, leaving 7 bases unmatched. Assay used: immunoSEQ multiplex PCR; TCRdb lists only in-frame clones, some missing. The sample includes roughly 500,000 clones, about 83% of them seen just once. Treatment described: around 19 received Ad26.COV2.S at low or high dose, single or two shots; 5 received placebo; per-sample allocation not given. Each sample was drawn 63 days after the first injection (of vaccine or placebo).

The V call is TRBV23-1, the J call TRBJ2-5, with 9 bases that match TRBD1. TRBV23-1 counts as an open reading frame of uncertain function. Specimen: peripheral blood, collected in a trial of Ad26.COV2.S vaccine versus placebo. This clonotype was obtained from a person between 18 and 60 years old who received the Ad26.COV2.S COVID-19 vaccine or a placebo. This CDR3 is CASSHKVTGGQETQYF. In DNA, the CDR3 is TGCGCCAGCAGTCATAAAGTGACAGGGGGGCAAGAGACCCAGTACTTC.